The 14 T cell receptor beta chains below all came from one sample that was sequenced in a study of blood T cell repertoires in COVID-19. Repertoires were generated with immunoSEQ multiplex PCR, while TCRdb's copy carries only in-frame clones and drops some. The data contain roughly 140,000 clones, about 87% of them singletons. The sample taken for sequencing was peripheral blood. The receptors stem from a woman aged 40-49 years with acute or convalescent COVID-19.

The chain employs TRBV29-1 and TRBJ2-3; D might be TRBD1 (6 bases). Trimming removed 6 bases from V and 2 bases from J, with 15 bases in between. The CDR3 has 14 amino acids. CDR1 SQVTM and CDR2 ANQGSEA come from the germline V gene. The CDR3 sequence is CSVRRTAITDTQYF. Here the CDR3 DNA reads TGCAGCGTCCGCCGGACAGCCATCACAGATACGCAGTATTTT.

This sequence joins TRBV2 and TRBJ1-4; TRBD1 might be the D (6 bases). This CDR3 spans 14 amino acids. Germline CDR1 is SNHLY and CDR2 is FYNNEI. The V and J ends lost 2 bases and 7 bases respectively, with 11 bases between them. The CDR3 loop reads CASSELTGSEKLFF. CDR3 nucleotides: TGTGCCAGCAGTGAATTAACAGGGAGTGAAAAACTGTTTTTT.

The chain links TRBV6-5 to TRBJ1-1, with 8 bases fitting TRBD1. The CDR3 covers 15 residues. The trim removed 5 bases at V and 3 bases at J, leaving 8 bases unmatched. Per the germline V gene, CDR1 is MNHEY and CDR2 is SVGAGI. Here the CDR3 reads CASSPLDRADTEAFF. The CDR3 DNA sequence: TGTGCCAGCAGTCCCCTGGACAGGGCGGACACTGAAGCTTTCTTT.

The chain combines TRBV24-1 with TRBJ2-5; a possible D gene is TRBD1 (6 bases). Germline CDR1 and CDR2: KGHDR and SFDVKD. V dropped 9 bases and J dropped 3 bases, with 10 bases sitting between them. This CDR3 is built from 12 residues. The CDR3 DNA reads TGTGCCACCCAGGGGAACGAAGAGACCCAGTACTTC. This sequence encodes CATQGNEETQYF.

The genes are TRBV5-1 and TRBJ2-1, with 7 positions matching TRBD2. CDR3 length: 16 residues. J gave up 4 bases and V 3 bases, and 10 bases lay outside the gene matches. Germline CDR1 is SGHRS and CDR2 is YFSETQ. DNA for the CDR3: TGCGCCAGCAGCTGGGACGGGGCGGGGGTATACAATGAGCAGTTCTTC. Its protein is CASSWDGAGVYNEQFF.

By proportion, this clone is medium-sized. The CDR3 sequence is CASSSSLEGGELFF. The CDR3 DNA reads as TGTGCCAGCAGTTCATCCTTAGAGGGCGGGGAGCTGTTTTTT. The chain couples TRBV6-2 or TRBV6-3 to TRBJ2-2; tentatively, D is TRBD2 (5 bases). The CDR3 contains 14 residues. Looked up from germline, CDR1 is MNHEY and CDR2 is SVGEGT. Trimming removed 4 bases from V and 7 bases from J, with 13 bases in between.

The chain recombines TRBV7-2 with TRBJ1-2; D is unresolved. From germline, CDR1 is SGHTA and CDR2 FQGNSA. Trimming pared 2 bases from V and 1 base from J, leaving 11 bases between. CDR3 size: 15 residues. CDR3 loop: CASSLSRSINYGYTF. The CDR3 coding sequence is TGTGCCAGCAGCTTATCTAGGAGCATTAACTATGGCTACACCTTC.

V usage is TRBV9 and J usage is TRBJ1-2; TRBD1 matches at 7 bases. The CDR3 extends over 14 amino acids. Per germline, CDR1 SGDLS and CDR2 YYNGEE. The J segment lost 5 bases and the V segment lost 6 bases, leaving 10 bases of the junction unmatched. CDR3 sequence (DNA): TGTGCCAGCACACCGGGGGACAGACTGTATGGCTACACCTTC. Its translation is CASTPGDRLYGYTF. The full variable domain, completed using reference TRBV9 and TRBJ1-2, is DSGVTQTPKHLITATGQRVTLRCSPRSGDLSVYWYQQSLDQGLQFLIQYYNGEERAKGNILERFSAQQFPDLHSELNLSSLELGDSALYFCASTPGDRLYGYTFGSGTRLTVV.

The rearrangement uses TRBV20-1 and TRBJ1-2; D is perhaps TRBD1 (5 bases). Deletions cut 3 bases from V and 8 bases from J, with 7 bases between. The CDR3 loop spans 10 amino acids. Germline lookup yields CDR1 DFQATT and CDR2 SNEGSKA (reference sequence). DNA of the CDR3: TGCAGTGCTAGGAAGGGGGGCTACACCTTC. It codes for CSARKGGYTF.

V is TRBV12-1 and J is TRBJ2-7; the table's D gene call, TRBD2, was not cross checked with the DNA. TRBV12-1 is annotated as a pseudogene. This CDR3 region has 21 residues. The CDR3 nucleotides are TGTGCCAGCAGCTTAGCCCCGTGGGGGCTAGCGGGGGGCCCCAGCTCCTACGAGCAGTACTTC. Amino acids: CASSLAPWGLAGGPSSYEQYF.

CDR3 residues: CASSSDPSAGYEQYF. The CDR3 bases are TGTGCCAGCAGCTCAGATCCCTCCGCGGGCTACGAGCAGTACTTC. The chain uses TRBV7-9 and TRBJ2-7, with D maybe TRBD2 (5 bases). Germline lookup yields CDR1 SEHNR and CDR2 FQNEAQ (reference sequence). The CDR3 loop spans 15 amino acids. V dropped 4 bases and J dropped 3 bases, with 16 bases sitting between them.

The CDR3 coding sequence is TGTGCCAGCAGTTTACTAGCGGGAGGGCTAAATGAGCAGTTCTTC. This translates into CASSLLAGGLNEQFF. This chain connects TRBV27 to TRBJ2-1; 12 bases are a match to TRBD2. This CDR3 has 15 residues. The V segment lost 2 bases and the J segment 7 bases; nucleotides outside the gene matches: 3. In germline, CDR1 is MNHEY, CDR2 SMNVEV (reference sequence).

The chain recombines TRBV9 with TRBJ2-7; 9 nucleotides agree with TRBD2. CDR1 is SGDLS and CDR2 is YYNGEE in the germline V gene. This CDR3 has 16 residues. V trimming: 4 bases; J trimming: 0 bases; junction bases outside the gene matches: 8. Written as DNA, the CDR3 is TGTGCCAGCAGCCCCCATAAGCGGGGGGTCTCCTACGAGCAGTACTTC. It codes for CASSPHKRGVSYEQYF.

J is TRBJ2-1 and V is TRBV11-3; D remains ambiguous. Per germline, CDR1 SGHNT and CDR2 YENEEA. The CDR3 covers 15 residues. Trimming left V 6 bases short and J 0 bases short, with 12 bases between. The CDR3 sequence: CASSPTSSSYNEQFF. CDR3 sequence (DNA): TGTGCCAGCAGTCCGACTTCTTCCTCCTACAATGAGCAGTTCTTC.